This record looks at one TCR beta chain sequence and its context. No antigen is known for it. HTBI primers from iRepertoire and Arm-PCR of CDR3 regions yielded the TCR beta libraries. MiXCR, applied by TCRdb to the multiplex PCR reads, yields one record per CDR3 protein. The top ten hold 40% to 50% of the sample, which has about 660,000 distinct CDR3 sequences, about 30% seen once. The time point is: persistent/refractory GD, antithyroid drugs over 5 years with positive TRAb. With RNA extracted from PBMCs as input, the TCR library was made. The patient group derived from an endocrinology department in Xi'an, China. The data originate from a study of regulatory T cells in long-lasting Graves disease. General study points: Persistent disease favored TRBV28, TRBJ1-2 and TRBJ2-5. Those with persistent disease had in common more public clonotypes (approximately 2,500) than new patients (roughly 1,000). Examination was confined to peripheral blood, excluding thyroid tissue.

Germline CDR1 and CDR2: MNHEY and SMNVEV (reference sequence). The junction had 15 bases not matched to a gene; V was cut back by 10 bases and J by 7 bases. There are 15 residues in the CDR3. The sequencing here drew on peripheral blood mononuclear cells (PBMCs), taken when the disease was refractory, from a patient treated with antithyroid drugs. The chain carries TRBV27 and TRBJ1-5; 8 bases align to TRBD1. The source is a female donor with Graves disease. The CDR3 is CANPYRDRKHQPQHF. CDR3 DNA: TGTGCCAACCCATACCGGGACAGGAAACACCAGCCCCAGCATTTT.